This TCR beta chain came from a study of cytomegalovirus exposure and HLA in healthy donors. Unmatched junction bases numbered 14, after V lost 0 bases and J lost 12 bases. This CDR3 contains 15 residues. The germline gives CDR1 SGHRS, CDR2 YFSETQ. PCR employed 60 Vbeta and 13 Jbeta primers. Only in-frame clones appear in the TCRdb table, and some are missing; sequencing was by immunoSEQ multiplex PCR. This sample yields some 71,000 clones, of which over 60% are seen a single time; 7.5% to 9% belongs to the top ten. In this sample, this clone turned up a few times. This sequence originates from a man aged 40-50 years in good health and CMV-seropositive. Sequencing was done on a sample of PBMCs. The chain couples TRBV5-1 to TRBJ2-5, with TRBD1 identical over 7 bases. The CDR3 here is CASSLGGQDGFWEYF. CDR3 in DNA: TGCGCCAGCAGCTTGGGCGGACAGGACGGATTTTGGGAGTACTTC.